Below, 30 T cell receptor beta chains from the same sample are listed, as sequenced in a study of T cell changes during pregnancy in multiple sclerosis. Here immunoSEQ multiplex PCR was the method, and the copy in TCRdb shows in-frame clones only, minus some. The table lists about 75,000 clones, 89% of them singletons, with approximately 0.97% in the top ten. Source: peripheral blood, taken in the first trimester of pregnancy. These receptors all stem from a female donor in good health, enrolled as a control in a pregnancy study.

The chain recombines TRBV5-8 with TRBJ1-5, with TRBD1 matching 9 bases. The ends lost 0 bases at V and 1 base at J; junction bases unmatched: 2. This CDR3 is 16 amino acids long. Germline V gene sequence: CDR1 SGHTS, CDR2 YDEGEE. The CDR3 DNA reads TGTGCCAGCAGCTTGGGACAGGGGGTAAGCAATCAGCCCCAGCATTTT. This codes for CASSLGQGVSNQPQHF.

The chain carries TRBV19 and TRBJ2-5, with 9 bases fitting TRBD2. The CDR3 is 15 amino acids. Germline V gene lookup returns CDR1 LNHDA and CDR2 SQIVND (reference sequence). The junction had 12 bases not matched to a gene; V was cut back by 6 bases and J by 7 bases. CDR3 bases: TGTGCCAGTAGGCCCAGCGGGGGGCACAAGAGGACCCAGTACTTC. Translating gives CASRPSGGHKRTQYF.

The chain employs TRBV5-1 and TRBJ2-5, with TRBD2 matching over 7 bases. Per germline, CDR1 SGHRS and CDR2 YFSETQ. V shed 4 bases, J shed 2 bases, and the junction held 5 bases outside the gene matches. The CDR3 totals 14 residues. The CDR3 nucleotides read TGCGCCAGCAGCCCGGCTAGCGGTCAAGAGACCCAGTACTTC. Translation gives CASSPASGQETQYF.

This chain uses TRBV25-1 with TRBJ1-1, with D possibly TRBD1 on 5 matching bases. This CDR3 has 15 amino acids. Looked up from germline, CDR1 is MGHDK and CDR2 is SYGVNS. V was clipped by 7 bases and J by 0 bases, with 15 bases between them. As DNA, the CDR3 is TGTGCCAGCACCTATCAGGGTCAAATGAACACTGAAGCTTTCTTT. Protein sequence: CASTYQGQMNTEAFF.

The rearrangement joins TRBV11-3 to TRBJ2-7; 9 nucleotides match TRBD1. Losses at the gene ends were 5 bases for V and 6 bases for J; bases not matched to a gene: 11. CDR1 and CDR2 (germline): SGHNT, YENEEA. The CDR3 totals 15 residues. CDR3 bases: TGTGCCAGCAGCCCTCTGGCCGGACAGGGGAGCGAGCAGTACTTC. Translating gives CASSPLAGQGSEQYF.

The chain couples TRBV27 to TRBJ2-7; D possibly corresponds to TRBD2 (5 bases). There are 13 residues in the CDR3. CDR1 is MNHEY and CDR2 is SMNVEV in the germline V gene (reference sequence). Trimming removed 5 bases at V and 3 bases at J, with 11 bases between. This CDR3 reads CASSLRGDYEQYF. Here the CDR3 DNA reads TGTGCCAGCAGTCTCCGGGGAGACTACGAGCAGTACTTC.

The chain recombines TRBV9 with TRBJ2-1; 8 bases line up with TRBD2. Germline CDR1 SGDLS, CDR2 YYNGEE. V lost 0 bases and J lost 4; bases outside the gene matches: 3. The length of the CDR3 is 15 residues. CDR3 sequence reads: CASSVEAGVYNEQFF. In DNA form, the CDR3 reads TGTGCCAGCAGCGTAGAAGCGGGGGTATACAATGAGCAGTTCTTC.

The chain combines TRBV2 with TRBJ2-7, with a tentative D call TRBD1 (6 bases). This CDR3 is built from 14 residues. Germline assignment: CDR1 SNHLY and CDR2 FYNNEI. V was clipped by 10 bases and J by 0 bases, with 16 bases between them. CDR3 DNA: TGTGCCAATCGACAGGAACGGGACTCCTACGAGCAGTACTTC. Translating it yields CANRQERDSYEQYF.

This rearrangement joins TRBV6-1 to TRBJ1-1; D is perhaps TRBD1 (6 bases). Germline V CDR1 and CDR2: MNHNS, SASEGT. The ends were cut back, 1 base at V and 0 bases at J, with 12 bases in the middle. The CDR3 loop spans 16 amino acids. CDR3 bases: TGTGCCAGCAGTGAAGTCTCCGGGGGGCTGAACACTGAAGCTTTCTTT. Its protein product is CASSEVSGGLNTEAFF.

A few counts support this clone. The J gene is TRBJ1-1, the V gene TRBV7-8, with 7 nucleotides matching TRBD1. V shed 2 bases and J 9 bases; nucleotides not matched to a gene: 3. CDR3 length: 12 amino acids. Germline V gene sequence: CDR1 SGHVS, CDR2 FQNEAQ. CDR3: CASSLKTGKAFF. As DNA, the CDR3 is TGTGCCAGCAGCTTAAAGACAGGGAAAGCTTTCTTT.

This chain joins TRBV19 and TRBJ1-2, with TRBD1 as a possible D gene (5 bases). V dropped 6 bases and J dropped 7 bases, with 12 bases sitting between them. The CDR3 runs to 12 residues. The germline V gene encodes CDR1 LNHDA and CDR2 SQIVND (reference sequence). The CDR3 sequence: CASSRTSSGYTF. CDR3 DNA sequence: TGTGCCAGTAGCAGGACATCAAGTGGCTACACCTTC.

V gene TRBV4-3 combines with J gene TRBJ2-7; 10 bases agree with TRBD1. The CDR3 sequence is 16 residues long. Germline CDR1 LGHNA, CDR2 YSLEER. J was trimmed by 5 bases and V by 1 base; bases with no gene match: 8. CDR3 loop: CASSQVGDRGIHEQYF. Written as DNA, the CDR3 is TGCGCCAGCAGCCAAGTAGGGGACAGGGGAATCCACGAGCAGTACTTC.

The chain has TRBV28 and TRBJ2-3; the match to TRBD2 covers 9 bases. Germline assignment: CDR1 MDHEN and CDR2 SYDVKM. V was pared by 3 bases and J by 7 bases, with 11 bases of the junction left unmatched. This CDR3 comprises 16 residues. The CDR3 loop reads CASSFLAGLGGYTQYF. The CDR3 nucleotides read TGTGCCAGCAGTTTCCTAGCGGGACTTGGCGGGTATACGCAGTATTTT.

The genes are TRBV30 and TRBJ1-5, with a tentative D call TRBD1 (6 bases). The germline CDR1 and CDR2 sequences are GTSNPN and SVGIG (reference sequence). This CDR3 has 13 residues. Trimming cost V 0 bases and J 4 bases, with 7 bases left between them. In DNA form, the CDR3 reads TGTGCCTGGAGTGTACAGGGAAATCAGCCCCAGCATTTT. The encoded protein is CAWSVQGNQPQHF.

Concerning this clone: In the same sample, other DNA sequences code for this CDR3. The V and J genes are TRBV6-4 and TRBJ1-2; D might be TRBD1 (6 bases). Deletions cut 3 bases from V and 4 bases from J, with 12 bases between. Germline V CDR1 and CDR2: MRHNA, SNTAGT. The length of the CDR3 is 14 residues. CDR3 sequence (DNA): TGTGCCAGCAGTGATTCACAGGGCTCCTATGGCTACACCTTC. The encoded protein is CASSDSQGSYGYTF.

The chain combines TRBV5-4 with TRBJ1-6; TRBD1 matches at 7 bases. CDR3 length equals 14 residues. From germline, CDR1 is SGHNT and CDR2 YYREEE (reference sequence). With V trimmed by 2 bases and J by 10 bases, 6 bases remained unmatched. CDR3 in DNA: TGTGCCAGCAGCTTCCAGGGGGTCGGGTCACCCCTCCACTTT. Its translation is CASSFQGVGSPLHF.

The V and J genes are TRBV7-9 and TRBJ2-7, with D maybe TRBD1 (6 bases). From germline, CDR1 is SEHNR and CDR2 FQNEAQ (reference sequence). Trimming cost V 6 bases and J 2 bases, with 17 bases left between them. CDR3 length: 15 residues. CDR3 nucleotides: TGTGCCAGCAGGCCTCCCGGGACACCAACCTACGAGCAGTACTTC. Translated, it gives CASRPPGTPTYEQYF.

The chain is built from TRBV7-9 and TRBJ2-3, with 12 bases matching TRBD2. This CDR3 has 15 residues. Trimming took 5 bases from V and 4 from J; bases not matched to a gene: 4. From germline, CDR1 is SEHNR and CDR2 FQNEAQ (reference sequence). CDR3 sequence reads: CASSRWTSGADTQYF. CDR3 nucleotides: TGTGCCAGCAGCAGATGGACTAGCGGGGCAGATACGCAGTATTTT.

This clone was seen only once. The chain uses TRBV19 and TRBJ1-4, with 8 bases that match TRBD1. CDR3 length: 14 residues. Germline V gene sequence: CDR1 LNHDA, CDR2 SQIVND (reference sequence). V was clipped by 6 bases and J by 8 bases; unmatched bases: 8. The DNA of the CDR3 is TGTGCCAGTAGGATGCAGGGGGCGAAGGAAAAACTGTTTTTT. Its protein is CASRMQGAKEKLFF.

This sequence joins TRBV19 and TRBJ2-3, with TRBD2 matching 10 bases. The CDR3 consists of 16 residues. V lost 3 bases to trimming and J lost 3 bases; unmatched junction nucleotides: 6. From germline, CDR1 is LNHDA and CDR2 SQIVND (reference sequence). As DNA, the CDR3 is TGTGCCAGTAGTATCTGGAGCGGGGGGGCAACAGATACGCAGTATTTT. Translated: CASSIWSGGATDTQYF.

The chain has TRBV2 and TRBJ2-2; TRBD2 matches at 7 bases. This CDR3 has 15 amino acids. Trimming removed 3 bases from V and 6 bases from J; junction bases left unmatched: 7. CDR1 and CDR2 from the germline V gene are SNHLY and FYNNEI. CDR3 protein: CASSETSSFPGELFF. Here the CDR3 DNA reads TGTGCCAGCAGTGAGACTAGCAGTTTTCCCGGGGAGCTGTTTTTT.

This chain joins TRBV15 and TRBJ2-3; D is possibly TRBD2 (6 bases). The CDR3 loop spans 15 amino acids. V dropped 3 bases and J dropped 2 bases, with 12 bases sitting between them. Germline-derived CDR1 and CDR2 are LNHNV and YYDKDF (reference sequence). The CDR3 nucleotides are TGTGCCACCAGCAGGGGCGCGGGAAACACAGATACGCAGTATTTT. Its protein is CATSRGAGNTDTQYF.

In this sample, this clone turned up a few times. The J gene is TRBJ2-7, the V gene TRBV7-2; 12 nucleotides line up with TRBD2. CDR1 and CDR2 (germline): SGHTA, FQGNSA. Unmatched junction bases numbered 8, after V lost 4 bases and J lost 7 bases. CDR3 length: 15 residues. CDR3 in DNA: TGTGCCAGCAGCTCACGACTAGCGGGAGCATTAGAGCAGTACTTC. Encoded protein: CASSSRLAGALEQYF.

V usage is TRBV27 and J usage is TRBJ2-7, with 7 bases lining up with TRBD1. The V and J ends lost 6 bases and 5 bases, in that order; junction bases with no gene match: 10. This CDR3 region has 14 residues. CDR1 MNHEY and CDR2 SMNVEV come from the germline V gene (reference sequence). CDR3: CASRPGTVANEQYF. The CDR3 DNA reads as TGTGCCAGCAGACCGGGGACAGTCGCCAACGAGCAGTACTTC.

J is TRBJ1-2 and V is TRBV27; possibly TRBD1 for D (6 bases). The germline gives CDR1 MNHEY, CDR2 SMNVEV (reference sequence). Trimming took 3 bases from V and 4 from J, leaving 15 bases between them. The CDR3 is made up of 15 amino acids. This chain's CDR3 is CASSLRTAIPYGYTF. The CDR3 bases are TGTGCCAGCAGTTTGCGGACAGCTATCCCCTATGGCTACACCTTC.

The rearrangement uses TRBV27 and TRBJ1-4; D is unresolved. The length of the CDR3 is 12 residues. Trimming stripped 2 bases from V and 7 bases from J, with 5 bases between. Germline CDR1 MNHEY, CDR2 SMNVEV (reference sequence). The DNA for the CDR3 is TGTGCCAGCAGTTTAATCGGTGAAAAACTGTTTTTT. Translation: CASSLIGEKLFF.

This sequence joins TRBV7-2 and TRBJ2-7; 8 bases agree with TRBD1. The germline gives CDR1 SGHTA, CDR2 FQGNSA. The CDR3 runs 15 residues. With V trimmed by 2 bases and J by 3 bases, 6 bases remained unmatched. CDR3 DNA: TGTGCCAGCAGCTTAACAGGACAGGGAGGCTACGAGCAGTACTTC. As protein: CASSLTGQGGYEQYF.

V and J are TRBV19 and TRBJ1-6; tentative D call: TRBD1 (6 bases). This CDR3 is built from 16 residues. V shed 5 bases and J shed 0 bases, with 11 bases lying between them. CDR1 and CDR2 (germline): LNHDA, SQIVND (reference sequence). The CDR3 protein is CASSSRGSSYNSPLHF. CDR3 sequence (DNA): TGTGCCAGTAGTTCAAGGGGGAGCTCCTATAATTCACCCCTCCACTTT.

The gene calls are TRBV25-1 and TRBJ2-1; weak D call: TRBD2 (6 bases). The V gene lost 0 bases and the J gene lost 4 bases, with 13 bases spanning the gap. Germline CDR1 MGHDK, CDR2 SYGVNS. The CDR3 sequence is 16 residues long. In DNA form, the CDR3 reads TGTGCCAGCAGTGAATATGTGGGAGGCGGGTACAATGAGCAGTTCTTC. It translates to CASSEYVGGGYNEQFF.

This chain uses TRBV6-5 with TRBJ2-1; 12 bases align to TRBD2. Germline lookup yields CDR1 MNHEY and CDR2 SVGAGI. V lost 4 bases to trimming and J lost 6 bases; unmatched junction nucleotides: 7. This CDR3 is 16 amino acids long. The CDR3 loop reads CASSSRTSGVSNEQFF. Here the CDR3 DNA reads TGTGCCAGCAGTTCCCGGACTAGCGGGGTTAGCAATGAGCAGTTCTTC.